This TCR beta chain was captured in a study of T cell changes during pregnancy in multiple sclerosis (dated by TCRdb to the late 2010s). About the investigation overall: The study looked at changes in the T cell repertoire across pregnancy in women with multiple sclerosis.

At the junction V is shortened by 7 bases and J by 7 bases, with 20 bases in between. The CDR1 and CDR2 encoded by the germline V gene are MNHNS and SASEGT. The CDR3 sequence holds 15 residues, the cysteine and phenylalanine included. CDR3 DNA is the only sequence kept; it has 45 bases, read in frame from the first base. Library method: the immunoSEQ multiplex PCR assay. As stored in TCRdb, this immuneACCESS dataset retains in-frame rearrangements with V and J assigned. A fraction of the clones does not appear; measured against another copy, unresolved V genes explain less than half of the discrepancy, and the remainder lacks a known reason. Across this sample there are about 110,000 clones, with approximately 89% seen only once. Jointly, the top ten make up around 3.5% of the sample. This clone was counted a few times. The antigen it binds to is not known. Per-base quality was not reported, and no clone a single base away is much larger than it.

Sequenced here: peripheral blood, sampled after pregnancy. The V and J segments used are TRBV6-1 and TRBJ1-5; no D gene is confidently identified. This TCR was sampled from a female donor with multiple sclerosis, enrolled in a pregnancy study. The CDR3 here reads CASTVSRGGNQPQHF. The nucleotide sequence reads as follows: TGTGCCAGCACGGTTTCGAGAGGTGGAAACCAGCCCCAGCATTTT.